Following are 28 T cell receptor beta chains from one sample sequenced in a study of beta chain features in type 1 diabetes. Expressed TCRB transcripts were sequenced, since all the RNA that had been isolated was reverse transcribed. Assay used: immunoSEQ multiplex PCR; TCRdb lists only in-frame clones, some missing. Found here are a few hundred thousand clones, about 10% of them singletons; the top ten hold about 0.014%. Source material: naive CD4+ T cells from blood. These receptors were taken from a woman younger than 45 in good health.

The rearrangement joins TRBV5-4 to TRBJ2-3, with D possibly being TRBD1 (6 bases). Germline values: CDR1 SGHNT, CDR2 YYREEE (reference sequence). The CDR3 runs to 16 residues. Trimming stripped 4 bases from V and 2 bases from J, with 17 bases between. The CDR3 sequence is CASSLPRGKITDTQYF. For the CDR3, the DNA is TGTGCCAGCAGCCTGCCTAGGGGGAAAATCACAGATACGCAGTATTTT.

In this sample, this clone turned up a few times. V and J are TRBV6-5 and TRBJ1-2; TRBD1 matches 7 bases. The CDR3 totals 14 residues. Germline V lookup: CDR1 MNHEY, CDR2 SVGAGI. V dropped 5 bases and J dropped 4; count of bases not matched to a gene: 7. The CDR3 sequence is CASSVGQHFYGYTF. The DNA for the CDR3 is TGTGCCAGCAGTGTGGGACAGCATTTCTATGGCTACACCTTC.

This chain connects TRBV19 to TRBJ1-1; D is undetermined. The CDR3 runs to 15 residues. Trimming cost V 5 bases and J 1 base, with 14 bases left between them. Germline loops: CDR1 LNHDA, CDR2 SQIVND (reference sequence). DNA of the CDR3: TGTGCCAGTAGTGAACAGTCGCTCGAGAACACTGAAGCTTTCTTT. Residues: CASSEQSLENTEAFF.

This chain joins TRBV7-2 and TRBJ2-1; tentatively, D is TRBD1 (6 bases). The CDR3 is 15 residues long. The germline V gene has CDR1 SGHTA and CDR2 FQGNSA. Trimming removed 1 base from V and 9 bases from J, with 16 bases in between. The DNA for the CDR3 is TGTGCCAGCAGCTTAGGTCTGGGGGCAAGGCGTGAGCAGTTCTTC. Its protein is CASSLGLGARREQFF.

This clone came up a few times. The chain employs TRBV5-1 and TRBJ2-5; 8 positions match TRBD2. The CDR3 runs 14 residues. V dropped 1 base and J dropped 5; count of bases not matched to a gene: 4. CDR1 is SGHRS, CDR2 YFSETQ, per germline. CDR3 DNA sequence: TGCGCCAGCAGCTTGCGGGTAGCGGGGGAGACCCAGTACTTC. Residues: CASSLRVAGETQYF.

V is TRBV7-6 and J is TRBJ2-2; D is perhaps TRBD2 (5 bases). CDR3 size: 15 residues. Trimming stripped 5 bases from V and 6 bases from J, with 16 bases between. Per the germline V gene, CDR1 is SGHVS and CDR2 is FNYEAQ. CDR3 loop: CASSPNTDGAGELFF. In DNA, the CDR3 is TGTGCCAGCAGCCCCAATACGGACGGGGCCGGGGAGCTGTTTTTT.

The J gene is TRBJ2-2, the V gene TRBV1; TRBD2, the table's D call, was not compared with the DNA. TRBV1 has pseudogene status. The length of the CDR3 is 19 residues. The chain's CDR3 is CTSSPTPHLDSMATGELFF. For the CDR3, the DNA is TGCACCAGCAGCCCCACCCCCCACCTAGATTCGATGGCTACCGGGGAGCTGTTTTTT.

This clone was counted ten times or more. This chain links TRBV15 with TRBJ2-5; 8 bases align to TRBD1. J lost 9 bases, V lost 3 bases, and 6 bases had no gene match. The CDR3 is made up of 13 amino acids. Germline loops: CDR1 LNHNV, CDR2 YYDKDF (reference sequence). The DNA for the CDR3 is TGTGCCACCAGCAGGACAGGGGCGTCGTCCCAGTACTTC. It yields the protein CATSRTGASSQYF.

This clone turned up a few times. The chain carries TRBV9 and TRBJ2-1; 8 positions agree with TRBD2. The length of the CDR3 is 14 residues. After removal of 3 bases from V and 10 bases from J, the junction contained 9 bases not matched to a gene. The germline V gene encodes CDR1 SGDLS and CDR2 YYNGEE. CDR3 sequence (DNA): TGTGCCAGCAGCGCGACCGGGACTAGTAGGGAGCAGTTCTTC. Amino acid sequence: CASSATGTSREQFF. The full variable domain, in which reference TRBV9 and TRBJ2-1 provide the parts outside the CDR3, is DSGVTQTPKHLITATGQRVTLRCSPRSGDLSVYWYQQSLDQGLQFLIQYYNGEERAKGNILERFSAQQFPDLHSELNLSSLELGDSALYFCASSATGTSREQFFGPGTRLTVL.

This clone was counted a few times. The chain uses TRBV5-4 and TRBJ2-7; D gene uncertain. Germline CDR1 reads SGHNT; CDR2 reads YYREEE (reference sequence). The CDR3 consists of 14 residues. The V end lost 0 bases, the J end lost 1 base, and 8 bases lay between the germline ends. The CDR3 protein is CASSLVRQSYEQYF. In DNA form, the CDR3 reads TGTGCCAGCAGCTTGGTGCGGCAGTCCTACGAGCAGTACTTC. Drawing the rest from reference TRBV5-4 and TRBJ2-7, the complete variable domain is ETGVTQSPTHLIKTRGQQVTLRCSSQSGHNTVSWYQQALGQGPQFIFQYYREEENGRGNFPPRFSGLQFPNYSSELNVNALELDDSALYLCASSLVRQSYEQYFGPGTRLTVT.

The J gene is TRBJ2-1, the V gene TRBV19, with D possibly matching TRBD2 (7 bases). This CDR3 spans 17 amino acids. V shed 6 bases and J shed 8 bases, with 26 bases lying between them. The germline gives CDR1 LNHDA, CDR2 SQIVND (reference sequence). The CDR3 region is CASSKYPPGTKGDEQFF. CDR3 nucleotides: TGTGCCAGTAGCAAATATCCGCCCGGGACTAAGGGGGATGAGCAGTTCTTC.

V gene TRBV29-1 combines with J gene TRBJ2-1, with TRBD2 matching 10 bases. CDR3 length: 14 residues. Per germline, CDR1 SQVTM and CDR2 ANQGSEA. The J segment lost 5 bases and the V segment lost 4 bases, leaving 5 bases of the junction unmatched. The CDR3 coding sequence is TGCAGCGTTGCCGGACTAGCGGAGAACAATGAGCAGTTCTTC. Encoded protein: CSVAGLAENNEQFF.

This chain connects TRBV4-2 to TRBJ2-7, with 8 bases aligning to TRBD1. There are 15 residues in the CDR3. CDR1 is LGHNA and CDR2 is YNFKEQ in the germline V gene. J lost 5 bases, V lost 1 base, and 7 bases had no gene match. The CDR3: CASSQVLAGGDEQYF. In nucleotides, the CDR3 is TGTGCCAGCAGCCAAGTTTTGGCAGGGGGCGACGAGCAGTACTTC.

The chain links TRBV7-2 to TRBJ2-7, with TRBD2 identical over 12 bases. Unmatched junction bases numbered 9, after V lost 3 bases and J lost 3 bases. Germline V gene data show CDR1 as SGHTA and CDR2 as FQGNSA. The CDR3 has 17 amino acids. CDR3 residues: CASSFRTSGIVYYEQYF. The CDR3 DNA reads as TGTGCCAGCAGCTTTCGGACTAGCGGGATCGTGTACTACGAGCAGTACTTC.

The V gene is TRBV28, the J gene TRBJ2-4; TRBD2 aligns across 9 bases. V lost 3 bases, J lost 4 bases, and 7 bases stayed unmatched. The CDR3 sequence is 16 residues long. In germline, CDR1 is MDHEN, CDR2 SYDVKM. The CDR3 nucleotides are TGTGCCAGCAGTTTCTGGCTAGCGGGGCCAAAAAACATTCAGTACTTC. Translating it yields CASSFWLAGPKNIQYF.

This chain links TRBV9 with TRBJ2-3, with a possible D match to TRBD2 (5 bases). The length of the CDR3 is 14 residues. CDR1 and CDR2 (germline): SGDLS, YYNGEE. The V end was cut by 4 bases, the J end by 0 bases, with 9 bases between. CDR3 in DNA: TGTGCCAGCAGCCCGAGGACTAGCACAGATACGCAGTATTTT. This sequence encodes CASSPRTSTDTQYF.

This clone was detected a few times. CDR3 protein: CASSAWALYEQYF. CDR3 coding DNA: TGTGCCAGCAGTGCCTGGGCCCTCTACGAGCAGTACTTC. This rearrangement joins TRBV25-1 to TRBJ2-7; D uncertain. In germline, CDR1 is MGHDK, CDR2 SYGVNS. The CDR3 has 13 amino acids. V gave up 4 bases and J gave up 3 bases, with 10 bases separating them.

This clone was counted between two and nine times. This same CDR3 is encoded by further DNA sequences in the sample. V is TRBV7-9 and J is TRBJ2-7; weak D call: TRBD2 (5 bases). Trimming took 1 base from V and 6 from J, leaving 7 bases between them. This CDR3 is 12 amino acids long. Germline-derived CDR1 and CDR2 are SEHNR and FQNEAQ (reference sequence). CDR3 protein: CASSLGSGEQYF. The DNA of the CDR3 is TGTGCCAGCAGCTTAGGCAGCGGCGAGCAGTACTTC.

This clone appeared a few times. This chain joins TRBV7-3 and TRBJ2-6; a weak D match, TRBD2 (6 bases). Looked up from germline, CDR1 is SGHTA and CDR2 is FQGTGA. This CDR3 has 16 amino acids. V lost 0 bases and J lost 2, with 8 bases in between. The CDR3 loop is CASSLTGGAGANVLTF. In nucleotides, the CDR3 is TGTGCCAGCAGCTTAACAGGAGGGGCTGGGGCCAACGTCCTGACTTTC.

A few counts support this clone. This rearrangement joins TRBV15 to TRBJ2-1; 10 bases line up with TRBD1. V lost 0 bases to trimming and J lost 4 bases; unmatched junction nucleotides: 0. The CDR3 has 15 residues. Germline V gene lookup returns CDR1 LNHNV and CDR2 YYDKDF (reference sequence). The CDR3 protein is CATSREGQGYNEQFF. For the CDR3, the DNA is TGTGCCACCAGCAGAGAGGGACAGGGGTACAATGAGCAGTTCTTC.

This clone was picked up a small number of times. The chain recombines TRBV2 with TRBJ2-7; 8 bases align to TRBD2. Germline assignment: CDR1 SNHLY and CDR2 FYNNEI. With V trimmed by 5 bases and J by 1 base, 4 bases remained unmatched. CDR3 size: 14 residues. The CDR3 nucleotides read TGTGCCAGCAGTCTTAGCGGGGCTTCCTACGAGCAGTACTTC. Encoded protein: CASSLSGASYEQYF.

J is TRBJ1-5 and V is TRBV13; unclear D gene. The CDR3 spans 15 residues. Per the germline V gene, CDR1 is PRHDT and CDR2 is FYEKMQ (reference sequence). Between the trimmed V and J ends, which lost 2 bases and 6 bases, there was a span of 14 bases. The CDR3 DNA reads TGTGCCAGCAGCTTAAATGGACTCACTGGTCAGCCCCAGCATTTT. This codes for CASSLNGLTGQPQHF.

This clone was seen a handful of times. The chain has TRBV6-5 and TRBJ2-7; perhaps TRBD2 as D (6 bases). The CDR3 totals 15 residues. CDR1 and CDR2 (germline): MNHEY, SVGAGI. The V gene lost 0 bases and the J gene lost 0 bases, with 9 bases spanning the gap. CDR3 in amino acids: CASSYSFGGSYEQYF. The CDR3 DNA reads TGTGCCAGCAGTTACTCCTTCGGGGGCTCCTACGAGCAGTACTTC.

This chain connects TRBV19 to TRBJ2-5; 7 bases match TRBD2. Losses at the gene ends were 11 bases for V and 9 bases for J; bases not matched to a gene: 21. The CDR3 runs to 15 residues. CDR1 is LNHDA, CDR2 SQIVND, per germline (reference sequence). CDR3 coding DNA: TGTGCCCTTAGTCGGCCTGCGGGAGCCCTCCGAGCCCAGTACTTC. Amino acids: CALSRPAGALRAQYF.

CDR3 nucleotide sequence: TGTGCCAGCAGCTTTTCGAGCAATCAGCCCCAGCATTTT. Translated, it gives CASSFSSNQPQHF. The V call is TRBV11-2, the J call TRBJ1-5; D gene ambiguous. Trimming stripped 3 bases from V and 1 base from J, with 4 bases between. The CDR3 has 13 residues. Germline V lookup: CDR1 SGHAT, CDR2 FQNNGV.

Comments on this clone: At the DNA level, this CDR3 is encoded by other sequences in the same sample as well. This rearrangement joins TRBV28 to TRBJ2-1, with TRBD2 matching over 12 bases. The germline V gene has CDR1 MDHEN and CDR2 SYDVKM. The CDR3 runs to 15 residues. The V segment lost 4 bases and the J segment 4 bases; nucleotides outside the gene matches: 2. The chain's CDR3 is CASSSGLAGYNEQFF. As DNA, the CDR3 is TGTGCCAGCAGTTCCGGACTAGCGGGGTACAATGAGCAGTTCTTC.

Details on this clone: The sample holds other DNA sequences that translate to the same CDR3. Here the CDR3 DNA reads TGTGCCAGCAGCTTAGCGCTCGCGGGAGGCACAGATACGCAGTATTTT. It encodes CASSLALAGGTDTQYF. This sequence joins TRBV7-2 and TRBJ2-3, with 7 bases lining up with TRBD2. The CDR3 sequence is 16 residues long. CDR1 SGHTA and CDR2 FQGNSA come from the germline V gene. The V segment lost 0 bases and the J segment 1 base; nucleotides outside the gene matches: 4.

This clone has a handful of counts. This chain joins TRBV29-1 and TRBJ2-1; 7 nucleotides agree with TRBD1. CDR3 length: 14 amino acids. V trimming: 7 bases; J trimming: 1 base; junction bases outside the gene matches: 7. Per germline, CDR1 SQVTM and CDR2 ANQGSEA. The CDR3: CSGRWDSSYNEQFF. In DNA form, the CDR3 reads TGCAGCGGCCGTTGGGACAGTTCCTACAATGAGCAGTTCTTC.